These T cell receptor beta chains were read from a single sample in a study of blood T cells in healthy people across ages. TCRdb fed the 5' RACE reads into MiXCR, producing one record per CDR3 protein. Of nearly 800,000 distinct CDR3 sequences listed, 25% are singletons. These data were also reused for a study on T cells of mothers and their children.

Sequences were obtained from blood. All receptors come from a boy aged 10-17 years in good health. The CDR3 runs from the conserved cysteine through the conserved F or W. The D gene is left open where the match is weak. Where a row states a size, it is once, few, many or the class of an expanded clone; other rows omit it.

J gene,D gene,V gene,clone size,CDR3 protein,CDR3 DNA
TRBJ2-1,TRBD1,TRBV4-1,few,CASSHRQGSNEQFF,TGCGCCAGCAGCCATCGACAGGGGAGCAATGAGCAGTTCTTC
TRBJ2-1,-,TRBV7-2,-,CASSLAFGSTSYNEQFF,TGTGCCAGCAGCTTAGCGTTCGGTAGTACGTCCTACAATGAGCAGTTCTTC
TRBJ1-4,TRBD1,TRBV12-3/TRBV12-4,-,CASSFTSTDRGDEKLFF,TGTGCCAGCAGCTTTACATCTACTGACAGGGGGGACGAAAAACTGTTTTTT
TRBJ2-1,-,TRBV24-1,few,CATSEGAGNEQFF,TGTGCCACCAGTGAAGGGGCTGGGAATGAGCAGTTCTTC
TRBJ2-7,TRBD1,TRBV7-9,few,CASSAASGGSYEQYF,TGTGCCAGCAGCGCAGCGTCAGGGGGTAGCTACGAGCAGTACTTC
TRBJ1-4,TRBD1,TRBV28,few,CASSPATGGFTNEKLFF,TGTGCCAGCAGTCCCGCGACAGGGGGCTTTACTAATGAAAAACTGTTTTTT
TRBJ1-5,TRBD1,TRBV5-6,-,CAWRGQGLNQPQHF,TGTGCCTGGAGAGGACAGGGCCTCAATCAGCCCCAGCATTTT
TRBJ2-7,TRBD2,TRBV27,-,CASSLMGSGAGVYEQYF,TGTGCCAGCAGTTTAATGGGGTCTGGGGCGGGAGTTTACGAACAGTACTTC
TRBJ2-7,-,TRBV28,few,CASSPTGETHEQYF,TGTGCCAGCAGTCCGACAGGAGAGACCCACGAGCAGTACTTC
TRBJ2-1,TRBD2,TRBV3-1,-,CASSQGLAISPNEQFF,TGTGCCAGCAGCCAAGGACTAGCCATAAGTCCCAATGAGCAGTTCTTC
TRBJ1-2,-,TRBV4-3,-,CASSQELGCGYTF,TGCGCCAGCAGCCAAGAGCTGGGGTGTGGCTACACCTTC
TRBJ2-7,-,TRBV20-1,-,CSANTVSSYEQYF,TGCAGTGCTAATACGGTGAGCTCCTACGAGCAGTACTTC
TRBJ2-7,-,TRBV20-1,few,CSEGSSYEQYF,TGCAGTGAGGGCAGCTCCTACGAGCAGTACTTC
TRBJ2-3,-,TRBV30,few,CAWSSGGRDTDTQYF,TGTGCCTGGAGTTCGGGGGGCCGTGATACAGATACGCAGTATTTT
TRBJ2-1,-,TRBV20-1,-,CSARDTTGTYNEQFF,TGCAGTGCTAGAGATACGACAGGGACTTACAATGAGCAGTTCTTC